This T cell receptor beta chain appears in the sequencing data of a study of control samples from healthy donors and cancer patients (TCRdb year 2020). The library was generated by the immunoSEQ multiplex PCR assay. In its TCRdb copy, this immuneACCESS table keeps in-frame sequences only and misses some clones. Where compared with another copy, unresolved V genes explain less than half of these, and the others have no known cause. A total of about 60,000 clones appear in this sample, about 96% of them only once. Of the sample, around 1% is held by the ten largest clones. On this clone: Its antigen is still unknown. Base qualities are not provided; no much larger clone lies one nucleotide away.

The CDR3 covers 17 residues, taking in both the cysteine and the phenylalanine. The DNA shown is the 51-base CDR3, in frame from base 1. The germline V gene encodes CDR1 MGHRA and CDR2 YSYEKL. Relative to germline, V is 1 base shorter and J is 7 bases shorter, with 20 bases between their ends. Sequencing used blood. The sequence was collected from a woman younger than 30 in good health. This sequence uses TRBV4-1 and TRBJ1-5; the D segment could be TRBD1, given 6 matching bases. The nucleotide sequence is TGCGCCAGCAGCCAAGGGACCCGCGGGGGCGCGGACCAGCCCCAGCATTTT. Its product reads: CASSQGTRGGADQPQHF.